This T cell receptor beta chain was profiled in a study of blood T cell repertoires in COVID-19. The protocol was immunoSEQ multiplex PCR, while the TCRdb copy is restricted to in-frame clones and leaves out a portion. This sample has hundreds of thousands of clones, with around nine tenths found just once. CDR1 and CDR2 from the germline V gene are MNHEY and SVGAGI. This CDR3 region has 14 residues. The V and J ends lost 6 bases and 8 bases, in that order; junction bases with no gene match: 9. This clone was counted a single time. The sequencing input was PBMCs or T cells enriched from blood (not recorded which). This clonotype originated in a woman aged 45-60 years who had recovered from COVID-19. This sequence joins TRBV6-5 and TRBJ1-2; 10 bases align to TRBD1. CDR3 nucleotides: TGTGCCAGCAGGAGAGACAGGGGGCAACAAGGCTACACCTTC. Translating gives CASRRDRGQQGYTF.